Listed here are 24 T cell receptor beta chains from one sample, sequenced in a study of blood T cell repertoires in COVID-19. Assay used: immunoSEQ multiplex PCR; TCRdb lists only in-frame clones, some missing. The sample includes 200,000 to 250,000 clones, 65% to 85% of them seen just once. Material for sequencing was peripheral blood. The receptors shown here come from a man in his forties or fifties with active or convalescent COVID-19.

The chain is built from TRBV5-1 and TRBJ1-2; 7 nucleotides align to TRBD1. Germline V gene sequence: CDR1 SGHRS, CDR2 YFSETQ. This CDR3 contains 14 residues. V shed 0 bases, J shed 7 bases, and the junction held 6 bases outside the gene matches. In nucleotides, the CDR3 is TGCGCCAGCAGCTTGGCCGGGACAGAGGGTGGCTACACCTTC. It specifies CASSLAGTEGGYTF.

The chain has TRBV10-2 and TRBJ1-6; a possible D gene is TRBD1 (6 bases). Trimming removed 7 bases from V and 10 bases from J, with 14 bases in between. Germline-derived CDR1 and CDR2 are WSHSY and SAAADI. The CDR3 totals 13 residues. CDR3 sequence reads: CASTFDRQSPLHF. The CDR3 coding sequence is TGCGCCAGCACCTTCGACAGGCAATCACCCCTCCACTTT.

V gene TRBV7-9 combines with J gene TRBJ2-3; TRBD2 might be the D (5 bases). This CDR3 is built from 14 residues. Germline V gene data show CDR1 as SEHNR and CDR2 as FQNEAQ (reference sequence). V dropped 1 base and J dropped 2 bases, with 7 bases sitting between them. The CDR3 region has the DNA TGTGCCAGCAGCTTAGAGGACTCCACAGATACGCAGTATTTT. The encoded protein is CASSLEDSTDTQYF.

The gene calls are TRBV6-5 and TRBJ2-3; D is ambiguous. Per the germline V gene, CDR1 is MNHEY and CDR2 is SVGAGI. CDR3 length: 13 residues. V was clipped by 8 bases and J by 3 bases, with 12 bases between them. The CDR3 bases are TGTGCCAGCCTACTACTCCTAACAGATACGCAGTATTTT. Translating it yields CASLLLLTDTQYF.

This chain links TRBV9 with TRBJ2-1; D perhaps matches TRBD1 (6 bases). V was shortened by 0 bases and J by 6 bases, with 25 bases between the two germline ends. This CDR3 is 19 amino acids long. CDR1 and CDR2 (germline): SGDLS, YYNGEE. The CDR3 DNA reads as TGTGCCAGCAGCGTAGGGCAGGGCTATTGGACAGCTTCCCGCAATGAGCAGTTCTTC. Translating it yields CASSVGQGYWTASRNEQFF.

The genes are TRBV5-4 and TRBJ1-1; a weak D match, TRBD1 (5 bases). V was shortened by 7 bases and J by 6 bases, with 10 bases between the two germline ends. The CDR3 runs 11 residues. Looked up from germline, CDR1 is SGHNT and CDR2 is YYREEE (reference sequence). The DNA for the CDR3 is TGTGCCAGCCAGGGTTGGGCTGAAGCTTTCTTT. Its translation is CASQGWAEAFF.

The chain couples TRBV3-1 (or the pseudogene TRBV3-2) to TRBJ1-1; D ambiguous. Germline values: CDR1 LGHDT, CDR2 YNNKEL (reference sequence). The CDR3 has 15 amino acids. With 1 base removed from V and 1 base from J, the gap between germline ends came to 10 bases. DNA for the CDR3: TGTGCCAGCAGCCAAGGGGCCGGGAAGAACACTGAAGCTTTCTTT. Amino acids: CASSQGAGKNTEAFF.

The J gene is TRBJ2-2, the V gene TRBV7-3, with 11 bases fitting TRBD2. This CDR3 is built from 16 residues. From germline, CDR1 is SGHTA and CDR2 FQGTGA. J lost 5 bases, V lost 1 base, and 3 bases had no gene match. The CDR3 is CASSLIAGGRTGELFF. DNA for the CDR3: TGTGCCAGCAGCTTAATAGCGGGAGGGCGGACCGGGGAGCTGTTTTTT.

This chain's CDR3 is CSVLPTSAQETQYF. The CDR3 DNA reads as TGCAGCGTCCTTCCAACTAGCGCCCAAGAGACCCAGTACTTC. This chain uses TRBV29-1 with TRBJ2-5; TRBD2 aligns across 7 bases. CDR1 and CDR2 (germline): SQVTM, ANQGSEA. The CDR3 contains 14 residues. Unmatched junction bases numbered 8, after V lost 6 bases and J lost 1 base.

The CDR3 coding sequence is TGTGCCAGCAGCCCCGGGGGTGGAAATTCACCCCTCCACTTT. It codes for CASSPGGGNSPLHF. The chain carries TRBV28 and TRBJ1-6; D possibly corresponds to TRBD1 (5 bases). This CDR3 has 14 amino acids. The germline CDR1 and CDR2 sequences are MDHEN and SYDVKM. V lost 6 bases, J lost 7 bases, and 13 bases lay in between.

This clone was counted only a few times. The rearrangement uses TRBV3-1 (or the pseudogene TRBV3-2) and TRBJ1-5; D not resolved. The V and J ends lost 4 bases and 6 bases respectively, with 10 bases between them. This CDR3 spans 13 amino acids. Germline V gene sequence: CDR1 LGHDT, CDR2 YNNKEL (reference sequence). CDR3 bases: TGTGCCAGCAGCCGAGGCCCGGGTCAGCCCCAGCATTTT. This translates into CASSRGPGQPQHF.

This chain uses TRBV5-1 with TRBJ2-2; the D gene is possibly TRBD2 (6 bases). V lost 0 bases and J 4 bases, leaving 16 bases between the germline ends. This CDR3 comprises 17 residues. The V gene's germline CDR1 is SGHRS and CDR2 YFSETQ. CDR3 region: CASSLGVAGSSTGELFF. The CDR3 bases are TGCGCCAGCAGCTTGGGGGTGGCGGGGTCGAGCACCGGGGAGCTGTTTTTT.

V gene TRBV28 combines with J gene TRBJ2-5; D unclear. The CDR3 extends over 14 amino acids. Germline loops: CDR1 MDHEN, CDR2 SYDVKM. V was cut by 5 bases and J by 2 bases, with 12 bases left in between. DNA for the CDR3: TGTGCCAGCAGTCCCACCAACGGGCAAGAGACCCAGTACTTC. Translating gives CASSPTNGQETQYF.

This sequence joins TRBV1 and TRBJ1-2; the D call of TRBD1 is as the table states it, not checked on the DNA. TRBV1 is flagged as a pseudogene. The CDR3 extends over 13 amino acids. The CDR3 coding sequence is TGCACCACCACAGGAAGGGAAGCCTATGGCTACACCTTC. Amino acid sequence: CTTTGREAYGYTF.

The V gene is TRBV5-1, the J gene TRBJ2-7; 7 bases align to TRBD1. Looked up from germline, CDR1 is SGHRS and CDR2 is YFSETQ. The CDR3 consists of 15 residues. With V trimmed by 4 bases and J by 2 bases, 9 bases remained unmatched. The chain's CDR3 is CASSPWDRAAYEQYF. The DNA of the CDR3 is TGCGCCAGCAGCCCATGGGACAGAGCAGCCTACGAGCAGTACTTC.

The J gene is TRBJ1-5, the V gene TRBV18; D gene uncertain. Germline V gene lookup returns CDR1 KGHSH and CDR2 LQKENI. V lost 1 base to trimming and J lost 11 bases, with 12 bases between them. The CDR3 length is 13 residues. The DNA of the CDR3 is TGTGCCAGCTCACCACGCGGCCTCGAGGCCCAGCATTTT. Its protein is CASSPRGLEAQHF. The full variable domain, completed using reference TRBV18 and TRBJ1-5, is NAGVMQNPRHLVRRRGQEARLRCSPMKGHSHVYWYRQLPEEGLKFMVYLQKENIIDESGMPKERFSAEFPKEGPSILRIQQVVRGDSAAYFCASSPRGLEAQHFGDGTRLSIL.

The chain employs TRBV5-4 and TRBJ2-6, with unresolved D. CDR1 and CDR2 from the germline V gene are SGHNT and YYREEE (reference sequence). The CDR3 consists of 16 residues. Trimming cost V 2 bases and J 4 bases, with 13 bases left between them. In DNA, the CDR3 is TGTGCCAGCAGCTTTTTTCTGAACTCCGGGGCCAACGTCCTGACTTTC. This translates into CASSFFLNSGANVLTF.

The chain is built from TRBV10-3 and TRBJ2-5; 7 bases align to TRBD1. The V segment lost 11 bases and the J segment 4 bases; nucleotides outside the gene matches: 16. CDR3 size: 15 residues. Germline CDR1 reads ENHRY; CDR2 reads SYGVKD. CDR3 loop: CASRGQTGQVETQYF. In DNA, the CDR3 is TGTGCCTCTAGAGGACAGACAGGGCAGGTAGAGACCCAGTACTTC.

The gene calls are TRBV5-5 and TRBJ1-1, with D unresolved. This CDR3 spans 14 amino acids. Per germline, CDR1 SGHKS and CDR2 YYEKEE (reference sequence). The V gene lost 3 bases and the J gene lost 1 base, with 10 bases spanning the gap. DNA of the CDR3: TGTGCCAGCAGCTCCACCCCGGGGAACACTGAAGCTTTCTTT. This translates into CASSSTPGNTEAFF. The complete variable domain, with remaining parts taken from reference TRBV5-5 and TRBJ1-1, reads DAGVTQSPTHLIKTRGQQVTLRCSPISGHKSVSWYQQVLGQGPQFIFQYYEKEERGRGNFPDRFSARQFPNYSSELNVNALLLGDSALYLCASSSTPGNTEAFFGQGTRLTVV.

The chain recombines TRBV11-2 with TRBJ2-1; D unclear. Germline lookup yields CDR1 SGHAT and CDR2 FQNNGV. Trimming cost V 5 bases and J 10 bases, with 12 bases left between them. This CDR3 has 12 amino acids. DNA for the CDR3: TGTGCCAGCAGCGCCCTAGTCGGCGAGCAGTTCTTC. It codes for CASSALVGEQFF.

The chain carries TRBV6-4 and TRBJ1-2; 11 bases agree with TRBD1. This CDR3 has 15 amino acids. The germline CDR1 and CDR2 sequences are MRHNA and SNTAGT. V dropped 6 bases and J dropped 4; count of bases not matched to a gene: 7. Here the CDR3 DNA reads TGTGCCAGCAGCCCAGGGACAGGGGGGGCCTATGGCTACACCTTC. Protein sequence: CASSPGTGGAYGYTF.

The V call is TRBV2, the J call TRBJ2-3, with 7 nucleotides matching TRBD1. This CDR3 region has 15 residues. Germline CDR1 is SNHLY and CDR2 is FYNNEI. V shed 6 bases, J shed 3 bases, and the junction held 9 bases outside the gene matches. The CDR3 DNA sequence: TGTGCCAGCAGCCCCGGGACAGTGAGTACAGATACGCAGTATTTT. Its protein is CASSPGTVSTDTQYF. Full variable domain (rest looked up from reference TRBV2 and TRBJ2-3): EPEVTQTPSHQVTQMGQEVILRCVPISNHLYFYWYRQILGQKVEFLVSFYNNEISEKSEIFDDQFSVERPDGSNFTLKIRSTKLEDSAMYFCASSPGTVSTDTQYFGPGTRLTVL.

This clone showed up just a few times. This chain uses TRBV5-1 with TRBJ1-3, with 10 bases that match TRBD1. CDR3 size: 17 residues. Trimming at V came to 1 base and at J to 4 bases, leaving 8 bases not matched to a gene. CDR1 is SGHRS, CDR2 YFSETQ, per germline. The CDR3 DNA follows: TGCGCCAGCAGCTTGTACCCGGGACAGGGGAGCGGAAACACCATATATTTT. It encodes CASSLYPGQGSGNTIYF.

This clone was seen only a few times. This rearrangement joins TRBV28 to TRBJ2-7; perhaps TRBD1 as D (5 bases). Germline CDR1 reads MDHEN; CDR2 reads SYDVKM. The CDR3 runs 19 residues. V gave up 3 bases and J gave up 0 bases, with 24 bases separating them. The CDR3 loop reads CASSFFYRSLRRSSYEQYF. In nucleotides, the CDR3 is TGTGCCAGCAGTTTTTTCTACAGGTCTTTAAGAAGGAGCTCCTACGAGCAGTACTTC.